The 2 T cell receptor beta chains below come from one sample, sequenced in a study of shared clonotypes between healthy human individuals. Libraries were prepared by immunoSEQ multiplex PCR; TCRdb keeps only in-frame clonotypes and omits some of them. Altogether 730,000 or so clones are present, around 72% being singletons, with the ten largest covering under 2%. Material: memory CD4+ T cells sorted from blood. Subset given: CD45RA-negative fraction. The receptor set was obtained from a woman aged 25 to 39 in good health.

This chain links TRBV6-6 with TRBJ1-5; D remains unclear. CDR3 length: 13 residues. In germline, CDR1 is MNHNY, CDR2 SVGAGI (reference sequence). V dropped 4 bases and J dropped 7 bases, with 11 bases sitting between them. The CDR3 coding sequence is TGTGCCAGCAGTTTTGGGGAGAAGCAGCCCCAGCATTTT. Amino acid sequence: CASSFGEKQPQHF.

The chain links TRBV9 to TRBJ2-2; D unclear. Germline V gene sequence: CDR1 SGDLS, CDR2 YYNGEE. V was shortened by 3 bases and J by 2 bases, with 11 bases between the two germline ends. The CDR3 spans 15 residues. CDR3 bases: TGTGCCAGCAGCGCGGACGGCCCTAACACCGGGGAGCTGTTTTTT. Its protein product is CASSADGPNTGELFF.